This T cell receptor beta chain is from a study of cytomegalovirus exposure and HLA in healthy donors (TCRdb year 2017). Notes on the research overall: According to a later analysis, the roughly 130 validation repertoires were produced on the same platform as the approximately 610 repertoires of the first cohort. The study aimed to test whether signatures of past pathogen exposure could be identified by cataloging public T cell receptors. Along with the roughly 710-subject first cohort, a separate validation cohort of over a hundred different subjects was used. To predict cytomegalovirus infection status, the study brought together high-throughput TCR immunosequencing, statistical association of individual TCRs with disease status, and machine learning.

The donors were included in the validation cohort of around 120 subjects, a group kept apart from the approximately 650-subject first cohort. This clone was picked up a small number of times. There is no known antigen for this receptor. No quality values exist for individual bases; no much larger clone is one base distant. Per the germline V gene, MDHEN is the CDR1 and SYDVKM is the CDR2. The CDR3 starts with the cysteine, ends with the phenylalanine, and has 17 residues. Only CDR3 DNA is held: 51 bases, read in frame from base 1. V sheds 3 bases and J sheds 2 bases, leaving 19 bases between their ends. Library prep was done by the immunoSEQ multiplex PCR assay. In the original analysis: A statistical classification framework was developed to diagnose cytomegalovirus status using the catalog of TCR beta chain sequences. In TCRdb, the immuneACCESS table is reduced to in-frame sequences with V and J assigned. These tables do not hold every clone; where another copy was compared, an unresolved V gene accounts for under half, and the others remain unexplained. The V and J calls and clone size come from that table; D and trimming were worked out from the DNA. The sample table shows a few hundred thousand clones, and around 87% are seen once. The ten biggest clones cover about 0.85% of the sample.

Overall study results and their limits: Subsequent analysis determined that TCRs grouped into clusters in the first cohort also showed a tendency toward co-occurrence across the roughly 120 validation repertoires, and approximately 93% of cluster scores exceeded 0. In vitro tests confirmed that a few of the cytomegalovirus-associated TCR beta chains recognize cytomegalovirus antigens. While some public TCRs were present in many individuals, most TCR sequences turned up only very rarely across donors. The authors suggested that the approach could potentially be generalized to other disease states and immunological phenotypes. The study gave a list of under 200 TCR beta chains associated with cytomegalovirus. In both the original and validation cohorts, the classifier was reported to diagnose cytomegalovirus status with high specificity and sensitivity. A later analysis had no HLA typing for the validation cohort, so co-occurrence there was scored across all 130 or so repertoires.

Sequences were obtained from PBMCs. The chain joins TRBV28 to TRBJ1-2, with no confident D gene call. The origin of this receptor is a woman younger than 30 in good health and CMV-seronegative. Read as DNA, the sequence is TGTGCCAGCAGTTTCCCACTTACCCCCTCCGCAAACTATGGCTACACCTTC. This yields the protein CASSFPLTPSANYGYTF.